This T cell receptor beta chain was captured in a study of blood T cell repertoires in COVID-19. Overall study context: The United States, Italy and Spain provided the acute and convalescent COVID-19 samples.

Germline lookup yields CDR1 SGHRS and CDR2 YFSETQ. Trimming took off 0 bases at V and 5 bases at J, with 12 bases between the two ends. The CDR3 is 14 residues long. As processed by the authors: Reference gene primer amplification gave estimated nucleated cell counts. Measured with immunoSEQ multiplex PCR; TCRdb has only the in-frame clones, and not every one. The V and J calls and clone size were taken over from that table, and D and trimming were inferred from the DNA. The sample lists 60,000 to 85,000 clones, approximately 86% occurring once. V and J are TRBV5-1 and TRBJ2-7, with D maybe TRBD1 (6 bases). The sample was peripheral blood. The source is a human donor in a cohort sampled during active COVID-19. The CDR3 DNA reads as TGCGCCAGCAGCTTGGATACAGGGAGCGACGAGCAGTACTTC. It codes for CASSLDTGSDEQYF.